A single sample is the source of the 3 T cell receptor beta chains below, sequenced in a study of T cell repertoires in cytomegalovirus infection. TCRdb passed the reads through MiXCR, listing each CDR3 protein once. The sample yields a few hundred thousand distinct CDR3 sequences, over 15% seen once. The specimen was CD8+ T cells from PBMCs. The receptors stem from a human donor in good health (CMV status not recorded). Some clones in this sample may be carry-over from other donors' samples.

Ten or more counts support this clonotype. The chain joins TRBV28 to TRBJ2-7; 10 bases align to TRBD1. The CDR3 spans 17 residues. V lost 3 bases, J lost 0 bases, and 8 bases stayed unmatched. Germline CDR1 is MDHEN and CDR2 is SYDVKM. The CDR3 nucleotides read TGTGCCAGCAGTTTGGGACAGGGGCGCTCCCACTCCTACGAGCAGTACTTC. As protein: CASSLGQGRSHSYEQYF.

The gene calls are TRBV20-1 and TRBJ1-5, with 8 bases aligning to TRBD1. The CDR3 length is 14 residues. V was clipped by 3 bases and J by 8 bases; unmatched bases: 9. Per the germline V gene, CDR1 is DFQATT and CDR2 is SNEGSKA (reference sequence). The CDR3 DNA reads as TGCAGTGCTAGGGAGGACAGGGAGTGGGAGCCCCAGCATTTT. This translates into CSAREDREWEPQHF.

The rearrangement joins TRBV27 to TRBJ2-3; D is unclear. This CDR3 region has 11 residues. V lost 5 bases and J lost 9, with 9 bases in between. Germline CDR1 and CDR2: MNHEY and SMNVEV (reference sequence). The DNA for the CDR3 is TGTGCCAGCAGTGCCCTCGAGACGCAGTATTTT. This codes for CASSALETQYF.